These T cell receptor beta chains were read from a single sample in a study of identifying expanded T cells in peripheral blood. TCRdb's table, derived via immunoSEQ multiplex PCR, lists solely in-frame clones and lacks some. The sample has about 78,000 clones, 80% to 90% seen once; the top ten hold under 20%. Sequenced material: blood. These receptor sequences come from a person aged 18 to 70 in good health. Both conserved end residues are part of each CDR3. The D gene is left open where the match is weak. Not every row has a clone size; where given, it reads once, few, many or a size class.

d_gene	abundance	v_gene	j_gene	CDR3aa	CDR3nt
TRBD2	NA	TRBV27	TRBJ2-5	CASSPWTSPQETQYF	TGTGCCAGCAGTCCCTGGACTAGCCCACAAGAGACCCAGTACTTC
NA	NA	TRBV2	TRBJ1-2	CASSPAPRVSNYGYTF	TGTGCCAGCAGTCCCGCGCCCAGGGTATCCAACTATGGCTACACCTTC
NA	few	TRBV27	TRBJ1-5	CASGRSNQPQHF	TGTGCCAGCGGTCGTAGCAATCAGCCCCAGCATTTT
TRBD2	NA	TRBV5-3	TRBJ2-7	CARSLEGTSLYEQYF	TGTGCCAGAAGCTTGGAGGGGACTAGCCTTTACGAGCAGTACTTC
NA	NA	TRBV18	TRBJ2-7	CASSPPGFFEGSHEQYF	TGTGCCAGCTCACCACCGGGATTTTTTGAGGGCAGCCACGAGCAGTACTTC
TRBD1	NA	TRBV7-9	TRBJ2-1	CASSRQDRGGDEQFF	TGTGCCAGCAGTCGACAGGACAGGGGTGGCGATGAGCAGTTCTTC
TRBD1	NA	TRBV11-2	TRBJ1-2	CASSLETGNYGYTF	TGTGCCAGCAGCTTAGAGACAGGGAACTATGGCTACACCTTC
TRBD2	NA	TRBV6-1	TRBJ2-1	CASSGPLAGGPGGYNEQFF	TGTGCCAGCAGTGGCCCACTAGCGGGAGGGCCCGGCGGCTACAATGAGCAGTTCTTC
NA	NA	TRBV5-8	TRBJ2-1	CASSFVRGLLSSYNEQFF	TGTGCCAGCAGCTTTGTTAGGGGTCTCCTTAGCTCCTACAATGAGCAGTTCTTC
NA	NA	TRBV15	TRBJ2-7	CATSPQGNWGEQYF	TGTGCCACCAGCCCCCAGGGGAACTGGGGGGAGCAGTACTTC
NA	few	TRBV27	TRBJ1-2	CASSLSGLGNYGYTF	TGTGCCAGCAGTTTATCGGGTTTAGGAAACTATGGCTACACCTTC
TRBD2	NA	TRBV7-8	TRBJ2-5	CASSLAIAGGPETQYF	TGTGCCAGCAGCTTAGCTATAGCGGGAGGGCCGGAGACCCAGTACTTC
NA	once	TRBV5-8	TRBJ2-3	CASSPQTGGGTDTQYF	TGTGCCAGCAGCCCCCAAACAGGGGGAGGGACAGATACGCAGTATTTT
NA	NA	TRBV4-3	TRBJ1-1	CASSQDLGGTEAFF	TGCGCCAGCAGCCAAGATCTTGGAGGCACTGAAGCTTTCTTT
NA	NA	TRBV7-3	TRBJ2-3	CASSPGSPDTQYF	TGTGCCAGCAGCCCGGGATCCCCAGATACGCAGTATTTT
NA	NA	TRBV28	TRBJ1-2	CASSVGTYGYTF	TGTGCCAGCAGTGTTGGAACTTATGGCTACACCTTC
NA	NA	TRBV10-3	TRBJ2-5	CAISRRRPQETQYF	TGTGCCATCAGTCGGCGCAGACCTCAAGAGACCCAGTACTTC
NA	NA	TRBV18	TRBJ1-1	CASSLQRNTEAFF	TGTGCCAGCTCCCTCCAGAGGAACACTGAAGCTTTCTTT
NA	NA	TRBV29-1	TRBJ2-3	CSVFSRDPTDTQYF	TGCAGCGTTTTCTCCAGGGACCCCACAGATACGCAGTATTTT
NA	NA	TRBV15	TRBJ2-1	CATSARGADAYNEQFF	TGTGCCACCTCTGCCCGGGGGGCCGATGCCTACAATGAGCAGTTCTTC
NA	few	TRBV6-6	TRBJ1-2	CASSPGPGNGYTF	TGTGCCAGCAGCCCGGGACCGGGCAATGGCTACACCTTC
TRBD1	NA	TRBV19	TRBJ2-7	CASSRGTGLPYEQYF	TGTGCCAGTAGTAGGGGGACAGGTCTCCCCTACGAGCAGTACTTC
NA	few	TRBV28	TRBJ2-7	CASSGTDLVRGSYEQYF	TGTGCCAGCAGCGGGACCGACCTGGTAAGGGGGTCCTACGAGCAGTACTTC
NA	NA	TRBV6-1	TRBJ1-3	CASSEVGYRAPGNTIYF	TGTGCCAGCAGTGAAGTAGGTTACAGGGCCCCTGGAAACACCATATATTTT
TRBD2	NA	TRBV28	TRBJ2-7	CARGTSGSSYEQYF	TGTGCCAGAGGGACTAGCGGCAGCTCCTACGAGCAGTACTTC
TRBD1	NA	TRBV5-6	TRBJ1-1	CASSLVAGGSAFF	TGTGCCAGCAGCTTGGTCGCAGGGGGCTCCGCTTTCTTT
TRBD2	NA	TRBV28	TRBJ2-1	CASSLCKGAGVGLCSYNEQFF	TGTGCCAGCAGTTTATGCAAAGGAGCGGGAGTCGGGCTATGCTCCTACAATGAGCAGTTCTTC
TRBD2	NA	TRBV28	TRBJ2-7	CASSLSLAEYEQYF	TGTGCCAGCAGTTTAAGTCTAGCGGAGTACGAGCAGTACTTC
TRBD1	NA	TRBV9	TRBJ2-7	CASSHNLNGTGRYEQYF	TGTGCCAGCAGCCACAATCTAAACGGGACAGGGCGCTACGAGCAGTACTTC
NA	few	TRBV19	TRBJ1-1	CASSAAAPGYTEAFF	TGTGCCAGTAGTGCGGCCGCTCCAGGGTACACTGAAGCTTTCTTT
NA	NA	TRBV21-1	TRBJ1-3	CASSKFSTAGNTIYF	TGTGCCAGCAGCAAATTTTCGACAGCTGGAAACACCATATATTTT
NA	NA	TRBV7-2	TRBJ1-5	CASSLGVGQPQHF	TGTGCCAGCAGCTTAGGGGTTGGTCAGCCCCAGCATTTT
NA	few	TRBV5-6	TRBJ1-2	CASTPDIYYGYTF	TGTGCCAGCACCCCGGACATTTACTATGGCTACACCTTC
NA	NA	TRBV19	TRBJ1-5	CAGGEQGRGNQPQHF	TGTGCCGGGGGGGAACAGGGCAGGGGCAATCAGCCCCAGCATTTT
NA	medium-sized	TRBV7-9	TRBJ2-7	CASSADGPYYEQYF	TGTGCCAGCAGCGCCGACGGACCCTACTACGAGCAGTACTTC
TRBD2	NA	TRBV4-3	TRBJ2-2	CASSQYLAGESSGELFF	TGCGCCAGCAGCCAATACCTAGCGGGAGAAAGCTCCGGGGAGCTGTTTTTT
NA	NA	TRBV9	TRBJ2-1	CASSTGNEQFF	TGTGCCAGCAGCACGGGCAATGAGCAGTTCTTC
TRBD2	NA	TRBV18	TRBJ2-2	CASSQTSGRYSGELFF	TGTGCCAGCTCACAGACTAGCGGGAGATACTCCGGGGAGCTGTTTTTT
NA	NA	TRBV28	TRBJ2-5	CASRRTEETQYF	TGTGCCAGCAGGAGGACTGAAGAGACCCAGTACTTC
NA	NA	TRBV5-5	TRBJ1-5	CASSLVSGSFNQPQHF	TGTGCCAGCAGCTTGGTTTCGGGTTCCTTCAATCAGCCCCAGCATTTT
NA	NA	TRBV19	TRBJ1-4	CASSIRDSDEKLFF	TGTGCCAGTAGTATAAGAGACAGTGACGAAAAACTGTTTTTT
NA	few	TRBV5-5	TRBJ2-7	CASSLGSLGEQYF	TGTGCCAGCAGCTTGGGCTCCTTGGGCGAGCAGTACTTC
NA	NA	TRBV7-9	TRBJ2-2	CASSFIAGELFF	TGTGCCAGCAGCTTTATAGCCGGGGAGCTGTTTTTT
NA	NA	TRBV4-1	TRBJ2-5	CASSPQGGETQYF	TGCGCCAGCAGCCCCCAGGGCGGTGAGACCCAGTACTTC
NA	NA	TRBV19	TRBJ2-2	CASRQDPGELFF	TGTGCCAGTAGACAGGACCCCGGGGAGCTGTTTTTT
NA	NA	TRBV5-4	TRBJ2-7	CASSLGVGVYEQYF	TGTGCCAGCAGCTTGGGCGTAGGGGTCTACGAGCAGTACTTC
NA	NA	TRBV7-9	TRBJ2-1	CASSREYEQFF	TGTGCCAGCAGCCGCGAATATGAGCAGTTCTTC
TRBD1	once	TRBV28	TRBJ2-4	CASSQQGLPLAKNIQYF	TGTGCCAGCAGTCAACAGGGGTTACCTTTAGCCAAAAACATTCAGTACTTC
NA	NA	TRBV7-8	TRBJ2-3	CASSLGSGATSTDTQYF	TGTGCCAGCAGCTTAGGGTCAGGGGCTACTAGCACAGATACGCAGTATTTT
TRBD2	NA	TRBV6-5	TRBJ2-3	CASSYGAGGTDTQYF	TGTGCCAGCAGTTACGGGGCGGGAGGGACAGATACGCAGTATTTT
TRBD2	NA	TRBV4-1	TRBJ2-1	CASSHGLAGGSYNEQFF	TGCGCCAGCAGCCATGGACTAGCGGGTGGCTCCTACAATGAGCAGTTCTTC
NA	NA	TRBV14	TRBJ2-4	CASSQVEGENIQYF	TGTGCCAGCAGCCAAGTTGAGGGAGAAAACATTCAGTACTTC
TRBD1	few	TRBV7-8	TRBJ1-4	CASSYLRQGANEKLFF	TGTGCCAGCAGCTATCTTAGACAGGGCGCTAATGAAAAACTGTTTTTT
TRBD2	NA	TRBV4-3	TRBJ2-3	CASSQLTSLFTDTQYF	TGCGCCAGCAGCCAACTGACTAGCCTATTCACAGATACGCAGTATTTT
TRBD2	many	TRBV6-4	TRBJ2-3	CASSVAGATDTQYF	TGTGCCAGCAGTGTAGCGGGAGCCACAGATACGCAGTATTTT